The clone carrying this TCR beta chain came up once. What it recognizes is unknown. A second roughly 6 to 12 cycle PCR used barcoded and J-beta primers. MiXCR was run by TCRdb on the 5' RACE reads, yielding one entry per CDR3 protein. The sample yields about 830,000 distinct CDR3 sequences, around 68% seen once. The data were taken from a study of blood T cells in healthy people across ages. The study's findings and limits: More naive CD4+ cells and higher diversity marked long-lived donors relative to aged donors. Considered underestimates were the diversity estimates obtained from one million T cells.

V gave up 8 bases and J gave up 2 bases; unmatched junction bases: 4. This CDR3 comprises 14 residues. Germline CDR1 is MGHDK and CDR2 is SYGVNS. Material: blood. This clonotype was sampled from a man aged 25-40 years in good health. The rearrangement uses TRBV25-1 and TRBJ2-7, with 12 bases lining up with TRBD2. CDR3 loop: CASGLAGGTYEQYF. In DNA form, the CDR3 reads TGTGCCAGCGGCCTAGCGGGGGGGACCTACGAGCAGTACTTC.